These T cell receptor beta chains were read from a single sample in a study of CXCR3-negative and CXCR3-positive naive CD8 T cells. TCRdb reprocessed the 5' RACE reads and stores each CDR3 protein as one record, lacking DNA. The sample includes approximately 90,000 distinct CDR3 sequences. The sequenced sample consisted of naive CXCR3+ CD8+ T cells from blood. These TCRs come from a human donor in good health. Some clones in this sample may be carry-over from other donors' samples. CDR3s include the opening cysteine and the closing phenylalanine or tryptophan. Fields, in order: J gene, V gene, CDR3 protein.

>TRBJ2-5|TRBV12-3/TRBV12-4
CASSIGQGVLQTQYF
>TRBJ2-1|TRBV20-1
CSAQRSYSYNEQFF
>TRBJ2-1|TRBV29-1
CSVASGRADEQFF
>TRBJ2-3|TRBV20-1
CSARTPQVLRLAASTDTQYF
>TRBJ2-7|TRBV7-7
CASSSGNEQYF
>TRBJ2-1|TRBV7-8
CASSLVFAVDEQFF
>TRBJ2-7|TRBV7-6
CASSILAGDSYEQYF
>TRBJ2-3|TRBV5-1
CASSPPAIDTQYF
>TRBJ1-4|TRBV29-1
CSVTPSGSPEKLFF
>TRBJ1-5|TRBV4-1
CASSQGIVGNQPQHF
>TRBJ1-5|TRBV19
CASHGGGTQPQHF
>TRBJ2-5|TRBV28
CASRLTTGHQETQYF
>TRBJ2-5|TRBV28
CASSFARTPQETQYF
>TRBJ1-1|TRBV12-3/TRBV12-4
CATTRGGPEAFF
>TRBJ2-7|TRBV5-1
CTSSLGGSGEQYF
>TRBJ1-1|TRBV5-1
CASSLGEGVDTEAFF
>TRBJ1-2|TRBV7-8
CASSPDSLPMGYTF
>TRBJ2-1|TRBV24-1
CATSERFPSSYNEQFF
>TRBJ2-5|TRBV28
CATLYAGEEETQYF
>TRBJ2-5|TRBV6-5
CASSSDSEETQYF
>TRBJ2-6|TRBV6-2/TRBV6-3
CASRPWTSGANVLTF
>TRBJ1-5|TRBV2
CASSEETERSLTNQPQHF
>TRBJ2-2|TRBV20-1
CSAWGQNTGELFF
>TRBJ2-4|TRBV5-1
CASSPGQKDIQYF
>TRBJ1-2|TRBV6-2/TRBV6-3
CASTNVVRYGYTF
>TRBJ1-6|TRBV2
CATLDGTGVSPLHF
>TRBJ1-1|TRBV4-1
CASSQLGGLDTEAFF
>TRBJ2-7|TRBV7-9
CASSLEGMDEQYF
>TRBJ1-1|TRBV20-1
CSARDRADRDSYLFVAFF
>TRBJ2-1|TRBV7-9
CASSPTGINYNEQFF
>TRBJ2-7|TRBV20-1
CSATGQPKLYEQYF
>TRBJ2-5|TRBV6-2/TRBV6-3
CASSYGRVEETQYF
>TRBJ2-7|TRBV5-1
CASSSFGDEQYF